This is a list of T cell receptor beta chains from one sample in a study of cytomegalovirus exposure and HLA in healthy donors. TCRdb keeps only in-frame clones here, not all; method: immunoSEQ multiplex PCR. This table holds more than 80,000 clones, around 79% found once. The sample consisted of PBMCs. The receptors originated from a man between 60 and 70 years old in good health and CMV-seronegative. CDR3s include the opening cysteine and the closing phenylalanine or tryptophan. Fields, in order: J gene, D gene, clone size, V gene, CDR3 DNA, CDR3 protein. The D gene is left open where the match is weak. The listing skips clone size in some rows; elsewhere it reads once, few, many or a size class.

j_call: TRBJ2-2; d_call: .; clone_size: once; v_call: TRBV6-5; cdr3_nt: TGTGCCAGCCTGACGGGGAACACCGGGGAGCTGTTTTTT; cdr3_aa: CASLTGNTGELFF
j_call: TRBJ2-2; d_call: .; clone_size: .; v_call: TRBV7-2; cdr3_nt: TGTGCCAGCAATAGAGGCGGGGAGCTGTTTTTT; cdr3_aa: CASNRGGELFF
j_call: TRBJ2-2; d_call: .; clone_size: .; v_call: TRBV6-6; cdr3_nt: TGTGCCAGCAGTGGGGGCTTAAACACCGGGGAGCTGTTTTTT; cdr3_aa: CASSGGLNTGELFF
j_call: TRBJ2-5; d_call: .; clone_size: .; v_call: TRBV30; cdr3_nt: TGTGCCTGGAGTGAGCACCGCAGGGAGACCCAGTACTTC; cdr3_aa: CAWSEHRRETQYF
j_call: TRBJ2-2; d_call: .; clone_size: once; v_call: TRBV5-4; cdr3_nt: TGTGCCAGCAGCTTGGTCAGGGGGGCCACCGGGGAGCTGTTTTTT; cdr3_aa: CASSLVRGATGELFF
j_call: TRBJ1-4; d_call: .; clone_size: .; v_call: TRBV2; cdr3_nt: TGTGCCAGCAGCCTACAGGAGACCCAAGGGGGAAAACTGTTTTTT; cdr3_aa: CASSLQETQGGKLFF
j_call: TRBJ2-5; d_call: TRBD2; clone_size: .; v_call: TRBV11-3; cdr3_nt: TGTGCCAGCAGCTCCGCGGGGGGGCCCTCGGAGACCCAGTACTTC; cdr3_aa: CASSSAGGPSETQYF
j_call: TRBJ2-5; d_call: TRBD2; clone_size: few; v_call: TRBV11-2; cdr3_nt: TGTGCCAGCAGCTATACTAGCGGGGTAGAGACCCAGTACTTC; cdr3_aa: CASSYTSGVETQYF
j_call: TRBJ1-3; d_call: TRBD1; clone_size: few; v_call: TRBV7-2; cdr3_nt: TGTGCCAGCAGCCCGCGGACAGGCGGAATAAGGGACTCTGGAAACACCATATATTTT; cdr3_aa: CASSPRTGGIRDSGNTIYF
j_call: TRBJ1-2; d_call: .; clone_size: .; v_call: TRBV27; cdr3_nt: TGTGCCAGCAGTTTAGGAGTGGCTAACTATGGCTACACCTTC; cdr3_aa: CASSLGVANYGYTF
j_call: TRBJ1-3; d_call: .; clone_size: .; v_call: TRBV30; cdr3_nt: TGTGCCTGGAGTGCCGGGATCACTGGAAACACCATATATTTT; cdr3_aa: CAWSAGITGNTIYF
j_call: TRBJ2-5; d_call: TRBD2; clone_size: .; v_call: TRBV7-3; cdr3_nt: TGTGCCAGCAGGGTCAGCGGGGGGATCGAGAGCCAAGAGACCCAGTACTTC; cdr3_aa: CASRVSGGIESQETQYF
j_call: TRBJ2-1; d_call: .; clone_size: .; v_call: TRBV7-2; cdr3_nt: TGTGCCAGCAGCCTAGATCTAAATCCCTACAATGAGCAGTTCTTC; cdr3_aa: CASSLDLNPYNEQFF
j_call: TRBJ2-1; d_call: TRBD1; clone_size: .; v_call: TRBV30; cdr3_nt: TGTGCCTGGAGTGGACAGGGCGGGGAGCAGTTCTTC; cdr3_aa: CAWSGQGGEQFF
j_call: TRBJ1-2; d_call: .; clone_size: .; v_call: TRBV4-2; cdr3_nt: TGTGCCAGCAGCCGCGGGGGGGGAGGAACCAGAGGTGGCTACACCTTC; cdr3_aa: CASSRGGGGTRGGYTF
j_call: TRBJ2-3; d_call: .; clone_size: .; v_call: TRBV5-1; cdr3_nt: TGCGCCAGCAGCTTCTCCGGGACTAGCACAGATACGCAGTATTTT; cdr3_aa: CASSFSGTSTDTQYF
j_call: TRBJ2-1; d_call: .; clone_size: .; v_call: TRBV4-3; cdr3_nt: TGCGCCAGCAGCCAAGACCGGGGAACAGCCTACAATGAGCAGTTCTTC; cdr3_aa: CASSQDRGTAYNEQFF
j_call: TRBJ1-1; d_call: TRBD1; clone_size: .; v_call: TRBV5-5; cdr3_nt: TGTGCCAGCAGCCTAGGACAGGGCAGAGCGAACACTGAAGCTTTCTTT; cdr3_aa: CASSLGQGRANTEAFF
j_call: TRBJ1-1; d_call: TRBD1; clone_size: .; v_call: TRBV5-1; cdr3_nt: TGCGCCAGCAGCTTGGAGCCAGGACAGGGGTGGACTGAAGCTTTCTTT; cdr3_aa: CASSLEPGQGWTEAFF
j_call: TRBJ2-1; d_call: .; clone_size: .; v_call: TRBV7-9; cdr3_nt: TGTGCCAGCAGTAGACCGGGGGTCGGCGGTGAGCAGTTCTTC; cdr3_aa: CASSRPGVGGEQFF
j_call: TRBJ1-4; d_call: .; clone_size: .; v_call: TRBV19; cdr3_nt: TGTGCCAGTAGTAGACAGGTTAATGAAAAACTGTTTTTT; cdr3_aa: CASSRQVNEKLFF
j_call: TRBJ2-6; d_call: TRBD1; clone_size: .; v_call: TRBV18; cdr3_nt: TGTGCCAGCTCCCTAACAGGGGTCTCTGGGGCCAACGTCCTGACTTTC; cdr3_aa: CASSLTGVSGANVLTF
j_call: TRBJ1-5; d_call: .; clone_size: .; v_call: TRBV6-6; cdr3_nt: TGTGCCAGCAGTTCACAGGGTAGCAATCAGCCCCAGCATTTT; cdr3_aa: CASSSQGSNQPQHF
j_call: TRBJ2-3; d_call: TRBD1; clone_size: .; v_call: TRBV9; cdr3_nt: TGTGCCAGCGGGCACGGGACAGGGGGCACAGATACGCAGTATTTT; cdr3_aa: CASGHGTGGTDTQYF
j_call: TRBJ2-1; d_call: .; clone_size: once; v_call: TRBV6-1; cdr3_nt: TGTGCCAGCAGTGCCCAGGGGGGCTCCTACAATGAGCAGTTCTTC; cdr3_aa: CASSAQGGSYNEQFF
j_call: TRBJ1-2; d_call: .; clone_size: .; v_call: TRBV9; cdr3_nt: TGTGCCAGCAGCCCCCAGGGAATGCATGGCTACACCTTC; cdr3_aa: CASSPQGMHGYTF
j_call: TRBJ1-2; d_call: .; clone_size: .; v_call: TRBV6-1; cdr3_nt: TGTGCCAGCCAGTCGGGGGTCCATGATTATGGCTACACCTTC; cdr3_aa: CASQSGVHDYGYTF
j_call: TRBJ1-2; d_call: TRBD1; clone_size: .; v_call: TRBV5-1; cdr3_nt: TGCGCCAGCAGCTTGGGGGCCTCGGGACAGTCCCTTAACTATGGCTACACCTTC; cdr3_aa: CASSLGASGQSLNYGYTF
j_call: TRBJ2-7; d_call: TRBD1; clone_size: .; v_call: TRBV7-8; cdr3_nt: TGTGCCAGCAGCGTACAGGGGGCCCTCTACGAGCAGTACTTC; cdr3_aa: CASSVQGALYEQYF
j_call: TRBJ1-5; d_call: TRBD1; clone_size: .; v_call: TRBV2; cdr3_nt: TGTGCCAGCAGTGAATGGACAGGGATCAATCAGCCCCAGCATTTT; cdr3_aa: CASSEWTGINQPQHF
j_call: TRBJ2-5; d_call: .; clone_size: .; v_call: TRBV15; cdr3_nt: TGTGCCACCAGCAGGAGACCGGGGACAACTCAAGAGACCCAGTACTTC; cdr3_aa: CATSRRPGTTQETQYF
j_call: TRBJ1-3; d_call: .; clone_size: .; v_call: TRBV7-9; cdr3_nt: TGTGCCAGCAGCTTACCGACATCTGGAAACACCATATATTTT; cdr3_aa: CASSLPTSGNTIYF
j_call: TRBJ1-5; d_call: TRBD1; clone_size: .; v_call: TRBV28; cdr3_nt: TGTGCCAGCAGTTTCTTCCGGGACAGGGTATCGGGGCAGCCCCAGCATTTT; cdr3_aa: CASSFFRDRVSGQPQHF
j_call: TRBJ1-2; d_call: TRBD1; clone_size: .; v_call: TRBV6-5; cdr3_nt: TGTGCCAGCAGCTCCCCCGCGAGACAGGGGAATGGCTACACCTTC; cdr3_aa: CASSSPARQGNGYTF
j_call: TRBJ1-1; d_call: .; clone_size: .; v_call: TRBV28; cdr3_nt: TGTGCCAGCAGTTCCTGGGGGCACCAGGCCTCGAACACTGAAGCTTTCTTT; cdr3_aa: CASSSWGHQASNTEAFF
j_call: TRBJ2-5; d_call: TRBD2; clone_size: once; v_call: TRBV9; cdr3_nt: TGTGCCAGCAGCAGCGGGGGAGGGGGAGAGACCCAGTACTTC; cdr3_aa: CASSSGGGGETQYF
j_call: TRBJ2-2; d_call: TRBD1; clone_size: .; v_call: TRBV18; cdr3_nt: TGTGCCAGCTCACCACGGACAGGGACGAACACCGGGGAGCTGTTTTTT; cdr3_aa: CASSPRTGTNTGELFF
j_call: TRBJ2-5; d_call: .; clone_size: .; v_call: TRBV4-1; cdr3_nt: TGCGCCAGCAGCCAAGATTGGAAATGGAGGGGGGGGCGTAGAGAGACCCAGTACTTC; cdr3_aa: CASSQDWKWRGGRRETQYF
j_call: TRBJ1-2; d_call: TRBD1; clone_size: .; v_call: TRBV7-2; cdr3_nt: TGTGCCAGCAGCACGGGACAGAGTTATGGCTACACCTTC; cdr3_aa: CASSTGQSYGYTF
j_call: TRBJ1-5; d_call: .; clone_size: .; v_call: TRBV11-1; cdr3_nt: TGTGCCAGCAGTGTTGGTTCACAACAGCCCCAGCATTTT; cdr3_aa: CASSVGSQQPQHF
j_call: TRBJ1-6; d_call: .; clone_size: once; v_call: TRBV5-6; cdr3_nt: TGTGCCAGCAGCCCTCCCGGTATACATAATTCACCCCTCCACTTT; cdr3_aa: CASSPPGIHNSPLHF
j_call: TRBJ1-1; d_call: .; clone_size: once; v_call: TRBV29-1; cdr3_nt: TGCAGCGCCTGCGTGCGGGAGGGCACTGAAGCTTTCTTT; cdr3_aa: CSACVREGTEAFF
j_call: TRBJ1-1; d_call: .; clone_size: .; v_call: TRBV4-3; cdr3_nt: TGCGCCAGCAGCCAAGATAGAGGAGTGAACACTGAAGCTTTCTTT; cdr3_aa: CASSQDRGVNTEAFF
j_call: TRBJ2-2; d_call: .; clone_size: .; v_call: TRBV6-5; cdr3_nt: TGTGCCAGCAGTCGGGGTGTTACCGGGGAGCTGTTTTTT; cdr3_aa: CASSRGVTGELFF
j_call: TRBJ2-3; d_call: .; clone_size: once; v_call: TRBV7-9; cdr3_nt: TGTTCCAGCAGCCCCTCCACAGATACGCAGTATTTT; cdr3_aa: CSSSPSTDTQYF
j_call: TRBJ1-5; d_call: TRBD1; clone_size: .; v_call: TRBV15; cdr3_nt: TGTGCCACCAGCCCGGGACAGGGGGCTGGTCAGCCCCAGCATTTT; cdr3_aa: CATSPGQGAGQPQHF
j_call: TRBJ1-2; d_call: .; clone_size: .; v_call: TRBV10-3; cdr3_nt: TGTGCCATCACCAGGGGTTATGGCTACACCTTC; cdr3_aa: CAITRGYGYTF
j_call: TRBJ1-4; d_call: TRBD1; clone_size: .; v_call: TRBV9; cdr3_nt: TGTGCCAGCAGCGTGGGGACAGGGTACAATGAAAAACTGTTTTTT; cdr3_aa: CASSVGTGYNEKLFF
j_call: TRBJ2-7; d_call: TRBD2; clone_size: .; v_call: TRBV5-4; cdr3_nt: TGTGCCAGCAGCTTGGGGGCGGGGGGCCCCTTCGAGCAGTACTTC; cdr3_aa: CASSLGAGGPFEQYF
j_call: TRBJ2-7; d_call: .; clone_size: .; v_call: TRBV4-2; cdr3_nt: TGTGCCAGCACTCCTATAGTGGGGCGGACCTACGAGCAGTACTTC; cdr3_aa: CASTPIVGRTYEQYF
j_call: TRBJ2-1; d_call: .; clone_size: .; v_call: TRBV7-2; cdr3_nt: TGTGCCAGCAGCCTCTCCTACAATGAGCAGTTCTTC; cdr3_aa: CASSLSYNEQFF
j_call: TRBJ1-2; d_call: TRBD1; clone_size: .; v_call: TRBV10-3; cdr3_nt: TGTGCCATCAGCACTCTGGGACAGTCCTATGGCTACACCTTC; cdr3_aa: CAISTLGQSYGYTF
j_call: TRBJ1-1; d_call: TRBD1; clone_size: .; v_call: TRBV30; cdr3_nt: TGTGCCTACAGGGGTTCTAGGGACACTGAAGCTTTCTTT; cdr3_aa: CAYRGSRDTEAFF
j_call: TRBJ1-6; d_call: .; clone_size: .; v_call: TRBV29-1; cdr3_nt: TGCAGCGTTAAAAAGGGGGATAATTCACCCCTCCACTTT; cdr3_aa: CSVKKGDNSPLHF
j_call: TRBJ2-5; d_call: .; clone_size: .; v_call: TRBV4-1; cdr3_nt: TGCGCCAGCAGTCCAAGGAGGCTGGGGTTAGGGGAGACCCAGTACTTC; cdr3_aa: CASSPRRLGLGETQYF
j_call: TRBJ1-6; d_call: .; clone_size: .; v_call: TRBV7-2; cdr3_nt: TGTGCCAGCCGCCGACTCAGCTCCTATAATTCACCCCTCCACTTT; cdr3_aa: CASRRLSSYNSPLHF
j_call: TRBJ1-6; d_call: TRBD1; clone_size: .; v_call: TRBV7-3; cdr3_nt: TGTGCCAGCAGCCCGAGACAGGGAATGGATTCACCCCTCCACTTT; cdr3_aa: CASSPRQGMDSPLHF
j_call: TRBJ1-5; d_call: .; clone_size: .; v_call: TRBV19; cdr3_nt: TGTGCCAGTAGTTCTTATAGGGGGAAGGTAAGCAATCAGCCCCAGCATTTT; cdr3_aa: CASSSYRGKVSNQPQHF
j_call: TRBJ2-1; d_call: .; clone_size: .; v_call: TRBV11-3; cdr3_nt: TGTGCCAGCAGCTTAAACAGGGAAAATGAGCAGTTCTTC; cdr3_aa: CASSLNRENEQFF